This T cell receptor (beta chain) originates from a study of shared clonotypes between healthy human individuals. General study results and limits: Only blood samples were collected, and tissue repertoires likely differ. Across subsets, estimated richness was generally greater for naive than for memory populations.

Replicate PCRs from sorted subsets contained approximately 220 ng DNA, which is some 29,000 T cell genomes. Source study methods: ImmunoSEQ junction-only sequences lacked quality scores, so their filtering differed. TCRdb's table, derived via immunoSEQ multiplex PCR, lists solely in-frame clones and lacks some. Clonal size and the V and J genes are those of that table, whereas D and trimming came from the DNA. The data show about 2 million clones, roughly 95% seen once. Positive CCR7 selection of CD45RO-negative cells yielded the naive CD8 cells, and terminally differentiated effector memory CD45RA+ cells were excluded. Of note for this clone: The antigen is undetermined.

Germline CDR1 MGHRA, CDR2 YSYEKL. The CDR3 loop spans 17 amino acids. V lost 0 bases to trimming and J lost 0 bases, with 12 bases between them. The sample was naive CD8+ T cells sorted from blood. The clonotype comes from a man younger than 30 in good health. The chain couples TRBV4-1 to TRBJ1-3, with D possibly matching TRBD1 (6 bases). DNA of the CDR3: TGCGCCAGCAGCCAAGATAGAGGACAGTTCTCTGGAAACACCATATATTTT. Amino acids: CASSQDRGQFSGNTIYF.